This T cell receptor (beta chain) originates from a study of shared clonotypes between healthy human individuals. The assay was immunoSEQ multiplex PCR, and TCRdb's table has in-frame clones only and misses some. The table lists around 2,000,000 clones, roughly 96% of them singletons. The CDR3 loop spans 16 amino acids. V was pared by 5 bases and J by 2 bases, with 17 bases between. Germline assignment: CDR1 SGHRS and CDR2 YFSETQ. This receptor was obtained from a man younger than 30 in good health. Specimen: naive CD4+ T cells sorted from blood. Noted subset: CD45RA+ positively selected. This chain links TRBV5-1 with TRBJ2-1; D is perhaps TRBD1 or TRBD2 (5 bases each). The CDR3 coding sequence is TGCGCCAGCAGTTTCACCGGGACGACTACCTACAATGAGCAGTTCTTC. This sequence encodes CASSFTGTTTYNEQFF. The full variable domain, its missing parts supplied by reference TRBV5-1 and TRBJ2-1, is KAGVTQTPRYLIKTRGQQVTLSCSPISGHRSVSWYQQTPGQGLQFLFEYFSETQRNKGNFPGRFSGRQFSNSRSEMNVSTLELGDSALYLCASSFTGTTTYNEQFFGPGTRLTVL.